This T cell receptor (beta chain) appears in the sequencing data of a study of TIL therapy for anti-PD-1-resistant metastatic lung cancer. The immunoSEQ assay was v3. Sequenced by immunoSEQ multiplex PCR; TCRdb stores in-frame clones only, minus some. The table has about 52,000 clones, around 79% seen once. Described time point: pre-treatment sample, taken before nivolumab and TIL therapy. Germline lookup yields CDR1 LNHDA and CDR2 SQIVND (reference sequence). Trimming cost V 3 bases and J 3 bases, with 8 bases left between them. The CDR3 has 14 amino acids. The chain recombines TRBV19 with TRBJ2-2; D may be TRBD2 (6 bases). Sequences were derived from blood, sampled at baseline. The sequence came from a woman between 30 and 80 years old with non-small cell lung cancer. The CDR3 DNA reads TGTGCCAGTAGTATCCGGGAGTACACCGGGGAGCTGTTTTTT. It specifies CASSIREYTGELFF. Combining the CDR3 with reference TRBV19 and TRBJ2-2 gives the whole variable domain DGGITQSPKYLFRKEGQNVTLSCEQNLNHDAMYWYRQDPGQGLRLIYYSQIVNDFQKGDIAEGYSVSREKKESFPLTVTSAQKNPTAFYLCASSIREYTGELFFGEGSRLTVL.